This T cell receptor beta chain comes out of a study of CD8+ T cells in alopecia areata. As for the study in general: Tofacitinib continued for 6 to 18 months and was then withheld for 6 months.

RNA extraction and reverse transcription yielded cDNA as sequencing template. Some clones are missing from TCRdb's copy, which holds only in-frame ones; the method was immunoSEQ multiplex PCR. The top ten clones hold roughly 4.8% of a sample with fewer than 150,000 clones, around 50% of them seen once. The V gene's germline CDR1 is LNHDA and CDR2 SQIVND (reference sequence). V was clipped by 6 bases and J by 0 bases; unmatched bases: 6. The CDR3 totals 17 residues. J is TRBJ1-5 and V is TRBV19; TRBD1 aligns across 12 bases. This receptor was obtained from a human donor with alopecia areata. The sample here was CD4+ T cells sorted from blood, taken at week 0. CDR3 region: CASRSGTGGISNQPQHF. CDR3 sequence (DNA): TGTGCCAGTAGATCCGGGACAGGGGGCATTAGCAATCAGCCCCAGCATTTT.